The 10 T cell receptor beta chains given below trace back to one sample, sequenced in a study of CD8 T cells in ankylosing spondylitis. Using its own MiXCR run on the 5' RACE reads, TCRdb lists one record per CDR3 protein. Altogether some 46,000 distinct CDR3 sequences are present, approximately 9.9% being singletons, with the ten largest covering 1.4%. Sequences were obtained from blood, either unsorted or a sorted T cell fraction (not recorded which). These receptors originate from a male donor with ankylosing spondylitis or in good health (not recorded which).

Many counts were recorded for this clonotype. V gene TRBV5-6 combines with J gene TRBJ2-1; possible D gene TRBD1, 6 bases. The CDR3 is 14 residues long. The V end lost 0 bases, the J end lost 10 bases, and 14 bases lay between the germline ends. Germline assignment: CDR1 SGHDT and CDR2 YYEEEE. In DNA, the CDR3 is TGTGCCAGCAGCTTGGGCCCTTCAGGGGCGGAGCAGTTCTTC. Amino acid sequence: CASSLGPSGAEQFF.

This clonotype was picked up many times. V gene TRBV29-1 combines with J gene TRBJ2-7, with 8 positions matching TRBD1. The CDR3 consists of 16 residues. Unmatched junction bases numbered 13, after V lost 6 bases and J lost 0 bases. The germline gives CDR1 SQVTM, CDR2 ANQGSEA. CDR3 loop: CSVLSGQVTTSYEQYF. CDR3 DNA: TGCAGCGTGCTCTCGGGACAGGTGACGACCTCCTACGAGCAGTACTTC.

This clonotype was recorded many times. The chain is built from TRBV5-1 and TRBJ1-4; D gene uncertain. The ends were cut back, 0 bases at V and 5 bases at J, with 11 bases in the middle. CDR1 and CDR2 from the germline V gene are SGHRS and YFSETQ. The CDR3 spans 15 residues. The CDR3 protein is CASSLDRAGNEKLFF. CDR3 nucleotides: TGCGCCAGCAGCTTGGATCGGGCAGGCAATGAAAAACTGTTTTTT.

This clonotype was seen repeatedly, ten times or more. This chain joins TRBV5-1 and TRBJ1-1; no definite D call. V was pared by 4 bases and J by 4 bases, with 20 bases between. From germline, CDR1 is SGHRS and CDR2 YFSETQ. The CDR3 sequence is 16 residues long. Here the CDR3 DNA reads TGCGCCAGCAGCCTAGGAGAGGTGTATCCCAGCACTGAAGCTTTCTTT. This encodes CASSLGEVYPSTEAFF. The variable domain in full, with the rest retrieved from reference TRBV5-1 and TRBJ1-1, is KAGVTQTPRYLIKTRGQQVTLSCSPISGHRSVSWYQQTPGQGLQFLFEYFSETQRNKGNFPGRFSGRQFSNSRSEMNVSTLELGDSALYLCASSLGEVYPSTEAFFGQGTRLTVV.

The V and J genes are TRBV24-1 and TRBJ2-3; no reliable D call. Germline lookup yields CDR1 KGHDR and CDR2 SFDVKD. Deletions cut 3 bases from V and 5 bases from J, with 2 bases between. The CDR3 covers 11 residues. CDR3 region: CATSDRDTQYF. CDR3 DNA sequence: TGTGCCACCAGTGATCGAGATACGCAGTATTTT.

This clonotype was seen ten or more times. This chain joins TRBV5-1 and TRBJ1-3, with 8 nucleotides matching TRBD1. The V gene's germline CDR1 is SGHRS and CDR2 YFSETQ. The CDR3 contains 15 residues. Trimming removed 3 bases from V and 5 bases from J; junction bases left unmatched: 7. CDR3 amino acids: CASSSGQGRRNTIYF. CDR3 DNA: TGCGCCAGCAGCTCCGGACAGGGTCGCCGAAACACCATATATTTT.

This rearrangement joins TRBV20-1 to TRBJ2-3; possibly TRBD2 for D (8 bases). Germline values: CDR1 DFQATT, CDR2 SNEGSKA (reference sequence). The CDR3 has 16 residues. The V and J ends lost 6 bases and 4 bases respectively, with 23 bases between them. The chain's CDR3 is CSARQGLGRGADTQYF. The CDR3 nucleotides read TGCAGTGCCCGACAGGGACTAGGCCGGGGGGCAGATACGCAGTATTTT.

There are a few counts of this clonotype. The chain joins TRBV7-2 to TRBJ1-3, with no clear D. CDR3 length: 13 residues. V was shortened by 5 bases and J by 3 bases, with 8 bases between the two germline ends. CDR1 and CDR2 from the germline V gene are SGHTA and FQGNSA. The CDR3 DNA reads TGTGCCAGCAGCGATAGTGTTGGAAACACCATATATTTT. This translates into CASSDSVGNTIYF.

This clonotype has a count of ten or more. The chain employs TRBV3-1 and TRBJ2-1; possible D gene TRBD2, 6 bases. CDR3 length: 13 residues. Germline-derived CDR1 and CDR2 are LGHDT and YNNKEL (reference sequence). V lost 1 base, J lost 12 bases, and 13 bases lay in between. CDR3 sequence: CASSQVIGGWQFF. CDR3 DNA: TGTGCCAGCAGCCAAGTCATCGGGGGATGGCAGTTCTTC.

This chain joins TRBV19 and TRBJ2-3, with TRBD2 identical over 7 bases. The CDR3 has 14 residues. Germline CDR1 and CDR2: LNHDA and SQIVND (reference sequence). Germline trimming cut 11 bases from V and 3 bases from J; bases unmatched to any gene: 11. For the CDR3, the DNA is TGTGCCTCCGCAACTAGCGCCGGAACAGATACGCAGTATTTT. Translated, it gives CASATSAGTDTQYF.